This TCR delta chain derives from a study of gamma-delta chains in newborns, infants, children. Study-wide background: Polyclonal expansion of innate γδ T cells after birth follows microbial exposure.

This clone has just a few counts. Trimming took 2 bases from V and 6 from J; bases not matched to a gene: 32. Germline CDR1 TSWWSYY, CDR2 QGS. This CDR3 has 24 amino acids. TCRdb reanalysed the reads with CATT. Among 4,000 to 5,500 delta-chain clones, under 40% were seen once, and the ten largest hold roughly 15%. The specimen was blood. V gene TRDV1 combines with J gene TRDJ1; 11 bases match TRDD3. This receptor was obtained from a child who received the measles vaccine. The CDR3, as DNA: TGTGCTCTTGGGGAAGTATACCCTTCCTCCATTCGTTTGTGGGGGATACGCAGGCCGAATAAACTCATCTTT. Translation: CALGEVYPSSIRLWGIRRPNKLIF.